This record concerns one T cell receptor (beta chain) sequence. As processed by the authors: Reference gene primer amplification in the assay estimated nucleated cell counts. Profiled with immunoSEQ multiplex PCR; TCRdb holds only in-frame clones, not every one. V, J and clone size derive from that table, while D and trimming were established from the DNA sequence. The sample consists of around 130,000 clones, under 95% of them appearing once. Seattle's cohort entered during active infection and was followed longitudinally. This record comes from a study of blood T cell repertoires in COVID-19. The wider study: Samples of COVID-19 (acute and convalescent) were obtained from the United States, Italy and Spain. T cells, B-cell-depleted T cells, or PBMCs provided the cDNA or gDNA that served as material.

Trimming stripped 0 bases from V and 1 base from J, with 18 bases between. The CDR3 sequence is 18 residues long. Per the germline V gene, CDR1 is MGHRA and CDR2 is YSYEKL. The chain uses TRBV4-1 and TRBJ1-2; tentatively, D is TRBD1 (6 bases). This receptor was identified in a man in his 60s with COVID-19, enrolled during active disease. Sequences were obtained from peripheral blood. CDR3 amino acids: CASSQDPNRQALNYGYTF. DNA for the CDR3: TGCGCCAGCAGCCAAGATCCCAACCGACAGGCCCTTAACTATGGCTACACCTTC.